The 2 T cell receptor beta chains listed next were all sequenced from one sample in a study of cytomegalovirus exposure and HLA in healthy donors. With 60 Vbeta and 13 Jbeta primers, the PCR was carried out. Assay: immunoSEQ multiplex PCR; the TCRdb copy retains only in-frame clones and omits some. The table records roughly 200,000 clones, roughly 77% of them present only once. Source material: PBMCs. These receptors all stem from a middle-aged man in good health and CMV-seropositive.

The chain couples TRBV7-9 to TRBJ1-5; TRBD1 matches at 8 bases. The CDR3 sequence is 15 residues long. The germline V gene has CDR1 SEHNR and CDR2 FQNEAQ (reference sequence). Trimming cost V 5 bases and J 3 bases; bases outside gene matches: 6. The CDR3: CASSPGTGINQPQHF. CDR3 in DNA: TGTGCCAGCAGCCCCGGGACAGGTATCAATCAGCCCCAGCATTTT.

This clone appeared a single time. J is TRBJ1-2 and V is TRBV6-5; 7 bases align to TRBD1. With V trimmed by 6 bases and J by 5 bases, 9 bases remained unmatched. Germline CDR1 MNHEY, CDR2 SVGAGI. This CDR3 contains 14 residues. The chain's CDR3 is CASSPRGQDYGYTF. The CDR3 DNA follows: TGTGCCAGCAGCCCCAGAGGACAGGATTATGGCTACACCTTC.